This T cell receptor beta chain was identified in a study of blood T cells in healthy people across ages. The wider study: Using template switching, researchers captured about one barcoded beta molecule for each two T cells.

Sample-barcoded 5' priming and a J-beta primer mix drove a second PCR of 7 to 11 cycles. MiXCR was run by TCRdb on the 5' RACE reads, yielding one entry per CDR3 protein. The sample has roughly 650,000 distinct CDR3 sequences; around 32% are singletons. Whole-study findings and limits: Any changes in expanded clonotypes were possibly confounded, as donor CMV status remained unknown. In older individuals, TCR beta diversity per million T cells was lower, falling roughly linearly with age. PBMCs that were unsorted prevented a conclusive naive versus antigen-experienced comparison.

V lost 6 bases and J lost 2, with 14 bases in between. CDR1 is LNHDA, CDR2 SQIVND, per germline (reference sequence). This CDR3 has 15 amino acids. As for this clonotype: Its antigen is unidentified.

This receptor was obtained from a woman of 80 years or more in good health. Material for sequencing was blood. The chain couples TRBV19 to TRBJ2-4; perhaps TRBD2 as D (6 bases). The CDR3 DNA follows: TGTGCCAGTAGCACTCCCGGGGGATCCAAAAACATTCAGTACTTC. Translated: CASSTPGGSKNIQYF. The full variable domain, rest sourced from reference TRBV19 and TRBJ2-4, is DGGITQSPKYLFRKEGQNVTLSCEQNLNHDAMYWYRQDPGQGLRLIYYSQIVNDFQKGDIAEGYSVSREKKESFPLTVTSAQKNPTAFYLCASSTPGGSKNIQYFGAGTRLSVL.